One sample yielded the 17 T cell receptor beta chains listed below, sequenced in a study of T cell responses to AZD1222 COVID-19 vaccine. The protocol was immunoSEQ multiplex PCR, while the TCRdb copy is restricted to in-frame clones and leaves out a portion. The repertoire holds 85,000 to 90,000 clones, about 89% seen once, with 5% in the top ten. The starting material was peripheral blood, obtained 28 days after the second AZD1222 dose. The receptor set was obtained from an adult who received the AZD1222 COVID-19 vaccine.

The CDR3 DNA is TGTGCCAGCAGTTCGGGCGTCTCTGGAAACACCATATATTTT. It specifies CASSSGVSGNTIYF. This chain uses TRBV27 with TRBJ1-3, with unresolved D. CDR1 and CDR2 from the germline V gene are MNHEY and SMNVEV (reference sequence). The CDR3 loop spans 14 amino acids. Trimming removed 4 bases from V and 0 bases from J, with 7 bases in between.

The chain links TRBV19 to TRBJ2-7; 10 bases are shared with TRBD1. The trim removed 6 bases at V and 4 bases at J, leaving 3 bases unmatched. The germline CDR1 and CDR2 sequences are LNHDA and SQIVND (reference sequence). The CDR3 is 13 residues long. The CDR3 loop is CASSWDRGYEQYF. Written as DNA, the CDR3 is TGTGCCAGTAGCTGGGACAGGGGTTACGAGCAGTACTTC.

The chain combines TRBV30 with TRBJ2-3, with TRBD2 identical over 10 bases. The CDR3 length is 14 residues. CDR1 is GTSNPN and CDR2 is SVGIG in the germline V gene (reference sequence). Trimming at V came to 1 base and at J to 6 bases, leaving 4 bases not matched to a gene. CDR3 sequence reads: CAWSERGGRDTQYF. The CDR3 DNA follows: TGTGCCTGGAGTGAGCGGGGGGGCCGGGATACGCAGTATTTT.

The chain carries TRBV7-2 and TRBJ2-3; no clear D gene. Trimming left V 2 bases short and J 3 bases short, with 9 bases between. The CDR3 extends over 14 amino acids. The germline CDR1 and CDR2 sequences are SGHTA and FQGNSA. CDR3 region: CASSLNGVTDTQYF. The CDR3 nucleotides are TGTGCCAGCAGCTTAAACGGTGTGACAGATACGCAGTATTTT.

The J gene is TRBJ2-3, the V gene TRBV5-4; D gene uncertain. V was clipped by 4 bases and J by 1 base, with 7 bases between them. CDR1 and CDR2 from the germline V gene are SGHNT and YYREEE (reference sequence). The CDR3 is 13 amino acids. CDR3 sequence reads: CASSADRTDTQYF. In DNA form, the CDR3 reads TGTGCCAGCAGCGCGGACCGCACAGATACGCAGTATTTT.

This chain joins TRBV12-5 and TRBJ2-3, with D perhaps TRBD2 (6 bases). Trimming removed 0 bases at V and 4 bases at J, with 11 bases between. CDR1 is LGHNT, CDR2 FRNRAP, per germline. The CDR3 contains 15 residues. CDR3 nucleotide sequence: TGTGCTAGTGGTTTGGTATTCGGGGGTGCAGATACGCAGTATTTT. Translating it yields CASGLVFGGADTQYF. Full variable domain (rest looked up from reference TRBV12-5 and TRBJ2-3): DARVTQTPRHKVTEMGQEVTMRCQPILGHNTVFWYRQTMMQGLELLAYFRNRAPLDDSGMPKDRFSAEMPDATLATLKIQPSEPRDSAVYFCASGLVFGGADTQYFGPGTRLTVL.

The V and J genes are TRBV5-1 and TRBJ1-2; D ambiguous. Germline V gene lookup returns CDR1 SGHRS and CDR2 YFSETQ. V lost 3 bases and J lost 0, with 9 bases in between. This CDR3 region has 14 residues. CDR3 coding DNA: TGCGCCAGCAGCTCCAGTGTCCCTAACTATGGCTACACCTTC. Encoded protein: CASSSSVPNYGYTF.

The genes are TRBV25-1 and TRBJ1-1, with a possible D match to TRBD1 (6 bases). CDR3 length equals 14 residues. Germline V gene data show CDR1 as MGHDK and CDR2 as SYGVNS. Trimming left V 5 bases short and J 7 bases short, with 17 bases between. CDR3 in amino acids: CASSRIDRPLEAFF. CDR3 sequence (DNA): TGTGCCAGCAGTCGGATTGACAGGCCACTTGAAGCTTTCTTT. Full variable domain (outside the CDR3, taken from reference TRBV25-1 and TRBJ1-1): EADIYQTPRYLVIGTGKKITLECSQTMGHDKMYWYQQDPGMELHLIHYSYGVNSTEKGDLSSESTVSRIRTEHFPLTLESARPSHTSQYLCASSRIDRPLEAFFGQGTRLTVV.

This clone was detected only once. This sequence joins TRBV19 and TRBJ1-4; 7 bases fit TRBD1. CDR3 length: 14 residues. The V segment lost 7 bases and the J segment 5 bases; nucleotides outside the gene matches: 7. The germline V gene encodes CDR1 LNHDA and CDR2 SQIVND (reference sequence). CDR3 nucleotide sequence: TGTGCCAGTACGCCGGGACAGATGAATGAAAAACTGTTTTTT. Its protein is CASTPGQMNEKLFF.

Written as DNA, the CDR3 is TGTGCCTGGAGTGTGATGGCCTCCGGGGGCTACACCTTC. It is translated as CAWSVMASGGYTF. The chain couples TRBV30 to TRBJ1-2, with unresolved D. Germline lookup yields CDR1 GTSNPN and CDR2 SVGIG (reference sequence). V was trimmed by 0 bases and J by 8 bases, leaving 13 bases between them. This CDR3 contains 13 residues.

The chain carries TRBV7-3 and TRBJ2-2; D gene uncertain. This CDR3 has 15 amino acids. The germline V gene has CDR1 SGHTA and CDR2 FQGTGA. V lost 5 bases to trimming and J lost 0 bases, with 10 bases between them. This chain's CDR3 is CASSKGGTNTGELFF. CDR3 in DNA: TGTGCCAGCAGCAAGGGCGGTACGAACACCGGGGAGCTGTTTTTT.

The rearrangement uses TRBV18 and TRBJ2-3; tentatively, D is TRBD2 (7 bases). The germline V gene encodes CDR1 KGHSH and CDR2 LQKENI. The CDR3 is 16 residues long. V lost 6 bases and J 0 bases, leaving 16 bases between the germline ends. The CDR3, as DNA: TGTGCCAGCTCCCTTGGGGGGGCCTATAGCACAGATACGCAGTATTTT. It codes for CASSLGGAYSTDTQYF.

This chain links TRBV29-1 with TRBJ1-1; D ambiguous. The CDR3 loop spans 12 amino acids. Germline values: CDR1 SQVTM, CDR2 ANQGSEA. V gave up 6 bases and J gave up 4 bases, with 12 bases separating them. CDR3 sequence (DNA): TGCAGCGTGGTCGAGGGTATCACTGAAGCTTTCTTT. Translating gives CSVVEGITEAFF. The full variable domain, in which reference TRBV29-1 and TRBJ1-1 provide the parts outside the CDR3, is SAVISQKPSRDICQRGTSLTIQCQVDSQVTMMFWYRQQPGQSLTLIATANQGSEATYESGFVIDKFPISRPNLTFSTLTVSNMSPEDSSIYLCSVVEGITEAFFGQGTRLTVV.

The chain links TRBV2 to TRBJ1-2; D ambiguous. Germline-derived CDR1 and CDR2 are SNHLY and FYNNEI. V dropped 0 bases and J dropped 8 bases, with 10 bases sitting between them. CDR3 length: 13 amino acids. This CDR3 is CASSEAEGVGYTF. CDR3 coding DNA: TGTGCCAGCAGTGAAGCGGAGGGTGTGGGCTACACCTTC.

V and J are TRBV30 and TRBJ1-2; unclear D gene. With 1 base removed from V and 3 bases from J, the gap between germline ends came to 9 bases. This CDR3 comprises 13 residues. Germline lookup yields CDR1 GTSNPN and CDR2 SVGIG (reference sequence). CDR3 in amino acids: CAWSELLYYGYTF. The CDR3 nucleotides read TGTGCCTGGAGTGAGTTGTTGTACTATGGCTACACCTTC.

The CDR3 sequence is CASRGLYGYTF. The CDR3 DNA reads TGTGCCAGTCGAGGTCTCTATGGCTACACCTTC. The J gene is TRBJ1-2, the V gene TRBV28; no definite D call. V was shortened by 9 bases and J by 4 bases, with 9 bases between the two germline ends. There are 11 residues in the CDR3. Germline CDR1 is MDHEN and CDR2 is SYDVKM.

The V call is TRBV18, the J call TRBJ1-5; no reliable D call. Trimming took 5 bases from V and 3 from J, leaving 14 bases between them. The CDR3 runs to 15 residues. Looked up from germline, CDR1 is KGHSH and CDR2 is LQKENI. The CDR3 region is CASSSRDGFNQPQHF. The CDR3 DNA is TGTGCCAGCTCATCAAGAGACGGATTCAATCAGCCCCAGCATTTT.